This TCR beta chain derives from a study of CD8 T cells in ankylosing spondylitis. V lost 5 bases to trimming and J lost 4 bases, with 18 bases between them. The CDR3 consists of 16 residues. Regarding the study as a whole: Clones that were linked to disease were CD8+ and were relatively rare in peripheral blood. Apparently characteristic of ankylosing spondylitis blood was a TCR beta motif (roughly 8 highly homologous variants).

Comment on this clonotype: The antigen is undetermined.

TCRdb itself ran the 5' RACE reads through MiXCR, one entry per CDR3 protein. The table includes 200,000 to 250,000 distinct CDR3 sequences, about 17% detected once. The TCR originated in a male donor with ankylosing spondylitis. The chain combines TRBV12-3 or TRBV12-4 with TRBJ2-1, with a weak D call TRBD2 (5 bases). Sequencing input: blood, either unsorted or a sorted T cell fraction (not recorded which). CDR3 DNA: TGTGCCAGCAGTGAACAACTCGGGGATTGGTACAATGAGCAGTTCTTC. Translation gives CASSEQLGDWYNEQFF.